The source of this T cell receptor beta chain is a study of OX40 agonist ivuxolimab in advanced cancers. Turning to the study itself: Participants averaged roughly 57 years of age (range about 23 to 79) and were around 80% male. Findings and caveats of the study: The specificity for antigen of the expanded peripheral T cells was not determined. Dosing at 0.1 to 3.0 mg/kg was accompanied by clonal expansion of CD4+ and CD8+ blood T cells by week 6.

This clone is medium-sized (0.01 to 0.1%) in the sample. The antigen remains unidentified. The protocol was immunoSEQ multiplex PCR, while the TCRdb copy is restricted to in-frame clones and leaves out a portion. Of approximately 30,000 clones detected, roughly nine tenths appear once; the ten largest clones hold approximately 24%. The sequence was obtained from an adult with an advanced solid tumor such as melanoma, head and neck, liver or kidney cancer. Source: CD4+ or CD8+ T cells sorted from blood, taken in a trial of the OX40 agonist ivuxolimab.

Written as DNA, the CDR3 is TGTGCCAGCAGCGCAGGTATACAGGCCCAAGAGACCCAGTACTTC. Amino acids: CASSAGIQAQETQYF. The chain employs TRBV9 and TRBJ2-5, with a possible D match to TRBD1 (5 bases). The CDR3 has 15 amino acids. V gave up 3 bases and J gave up 1 base, with 13 bases separating them. Per germline, CDR1 SGDLS and CDR2 YYNGEE.